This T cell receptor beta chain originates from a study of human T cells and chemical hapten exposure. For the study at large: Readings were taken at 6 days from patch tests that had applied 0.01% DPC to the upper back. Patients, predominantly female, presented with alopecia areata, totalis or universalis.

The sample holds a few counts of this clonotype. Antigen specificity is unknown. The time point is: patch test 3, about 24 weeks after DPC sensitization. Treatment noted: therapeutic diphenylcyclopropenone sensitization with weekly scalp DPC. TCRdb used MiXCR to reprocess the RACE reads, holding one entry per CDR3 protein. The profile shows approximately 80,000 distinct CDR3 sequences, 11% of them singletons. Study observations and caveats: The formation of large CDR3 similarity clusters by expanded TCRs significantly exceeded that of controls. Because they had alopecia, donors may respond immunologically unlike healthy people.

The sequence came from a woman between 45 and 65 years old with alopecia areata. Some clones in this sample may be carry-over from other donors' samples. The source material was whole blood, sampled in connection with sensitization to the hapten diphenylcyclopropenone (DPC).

CDR3 in DNA: TGTGCCAGCTCATCGACAGTCATGAACACTGAAGCTTTCTTT. It is translated as CASSSTVMNTEAFF. The V call is TRBV18, the J call TRBJ1-1, with D perhaps TRBD1 (5 bases). This CDR3 has 14 residues. Germline CDR1 is KGHSH and CDR2 is LQKENI. V was shortened by 5 bases and J by 0 bases, with 10 bases between the two germline ends.